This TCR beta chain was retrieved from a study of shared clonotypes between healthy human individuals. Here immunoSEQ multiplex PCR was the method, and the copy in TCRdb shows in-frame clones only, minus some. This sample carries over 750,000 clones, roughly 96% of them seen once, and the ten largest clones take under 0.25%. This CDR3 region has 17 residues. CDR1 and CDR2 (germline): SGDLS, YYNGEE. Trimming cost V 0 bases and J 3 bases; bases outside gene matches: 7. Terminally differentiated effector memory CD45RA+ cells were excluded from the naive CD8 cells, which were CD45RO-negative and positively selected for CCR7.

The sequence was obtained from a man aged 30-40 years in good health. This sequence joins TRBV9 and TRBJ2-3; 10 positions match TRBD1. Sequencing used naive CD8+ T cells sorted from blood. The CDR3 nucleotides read TGTGCCAGCAGCGTAGGGACAGGGGGGTTTGGTACAGATACGCAGTATTTT. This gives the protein CASSVGTGGFGTDTQYF.